These 8 T cell receptor beta chains originate from one sample sequenced in a study of blood T cells in healthy people across ages. Sample-barcoded 5' priming and a J-beta primer mix drove a second PCR of 7 to 11 cycles. TCRdb passed the 5' RACE reads through MiXCR, listing each CDR3 protein once. The repertoire holds more than 900,000 distinct CDR3 sequences, with roughly 29% as singletons. Another study also made use of these data, one on T cells of mothers and their children.

What was sequenced was blood. Receptors originate from a woman in her 40s in good health.

The chain carries TRBV5-1 and TRBJ1-6; TRBD1 aligns across 11 bases. Germline CDR1 is SGHRS and CDR2 is YFSETQ. V lost 2 bases, J lost 10 bases, and 5 bases stayed unmatched. This CDR3 is 15 amino acids long. The CDR3 here is CASSLWTGGGSPLHF. The CDR3 nucleotides read TGCGCCAGCAGCTTATGGACAGGGGGCGGGTCACCCCTCCACTTT.

This clonotype was counted only a few times. The chain joins TRBV12-3 or TRBV12-4 to TRBJ2-2; D is ambiguous. Between the trimmed V and J ends, which lost 8 bases and 0 bases, there was a span of 7 bases. The CDR3 consists of 13 residues. The CDR3 loop is CASLNSNTGELFF. The DNA of the CDR3 is TGTGCCAGCCTGAACTCGAACACCGGGGAGCTGTTTTTT.

The chain links TRBV7-9 to TRBJ2-1, with 7 positions matching TRBD1. The CDR3 is 17 residues long. Germline assignment: CDR1 SEHNR and CDR2 FQNEAQ (reference sequence). V dropped 3 bases and J dropped 3; count of bases not matched to a gene: 11. In nucleotides, the CDR3 is TGTGCCAGCAGCTTCCCCCACACAGGGGCTGGCTACAATGAGCAGTTCTTC. This sequence encodes CASSFPHTGAGYNEQFF.

This clonotype has a handful of counts. V is TRBV12-3 or TRBV12-4 and J is TRBJ1-2; a weak D match, TRBD1 (5 bases). Trimming shortened V by 6 bases and J by 4 bases, and 12 bases separated the two germline ends. This CDR3 region has 13 residues. The CDR3 coding sequence is TGTGCCAGCAGATTACAGGCGTCCTATGGCTACACCTTC. Encoded protein: CASRLQASYGYTF.

This clonotype was counted between two and nine times. The rearrangement uses TRBV11-2 and TRBJ1-1; TRBD1 matches at 7 bases. This CDR3 is built from 15 residues. V was pared by 5 bases and J by 1 base, with 7 bases of the junction left unmatched. Germline lookup yields CDR1 SGHAT and CDR2 FQNNGV. The CDR3 sequence is CASSPQGPWNTEAFF. DNA of the CDR3: TGTGCCAGCAGCCCACAGGGGCCGTGGAACACTGAAGCTTTCTTT. Full variable domain (rest looked up from reference TRBV11-2 and TRBJ1-1): EAGVAQSPRYKIIEKRQSVAFWCNPISGHATLYWYQQILGQGPKLLIQFQNNGVVDDSQLPKDRFSAERLKGVDSTLKIQPAKLEDSAVYLCASSPQGPWNTEAFFGQGTRLTVV.

This chain joins TRBV28 and TRBJ2-6; 7 positions match TRBD1. The ends lost 3 bases at V and 1 base at J; junction bases unmatched: 18. CDR3 length: 21 residues. The germline gives CDR1 MDHEN, CDR2 SYDVKM. CDR3 DNA: TGTGCCAGCAGTTTGGGATTGAGGGAAACAGGGGTGTTTTCTGGGGCCAACGTCCTGACTTTC. Translating gives CASSLGLRETGVFSGANVLTF.

The genes are TRBV6-2 or TRBV6-3 and TRBJ1-1, with D possibly being TRBD1 (6 bases). The V and J ends lost 0 bases and 5 bases respectively, with 10 bases between them. The CDR3 runs 14 residues. The germline CDR1 and CDR2 sequences are MNHEY and SVGEGT. CDR3 loop: CASSYSMRGTEAFF. CDR3 bases: TGTGCCAGCAGTTACTCAATGAGGGGGACTGAAGCTTTCTTT.

This clonotype was observed many times. This chain uses TRBV24-1 with TRBJ2-4; 8 bases align to TRBD1. The CDR3 runs to 14 residues. V gave up 5 bases and J gave up 8 bases; unmatched junction bases: 7. The germline V gene has CDR1 KGHDR and CDR2 SFDVKD. The CDR3 loop reads CATSAQGGQDIQYF. CDR3 coding DNA: TGTGCCACCAGTGCCCAAGGGGGACAGGACATTCAGTACTTC.